Listed here is a single T cell receptor beta chain. In this sample, this clonotype turned up many times. Its antigen is unknown. Qualities for individual bases were not recorded, and no much larger clone is one base off. The data were taken from a study of blood T cells in healthy people across ages (dated by TCRdb to between 2015 and 2017). The study in broad terms: In model experiments, template switching captured about one uniquely barcoded TCR beta cDNA molecule for every two T cells. Using the same blood draw, the study looked at two additional independent replicas of 1 million unique cDNA reads for two donors, one aged 18 to 30 and the other aged 80 or older. Using deep sequencing normalized with unique cDNA molecular identifiers, the study measured how TCR beta repertoire diversity changes with age. Four age groups were formed from the donors: young (average approximately 15 years), middle-aged (less than 40), aged (around 62) and long-lived (about 80). To avoid experimental bias, donors of different ages were spread randomly across the sequencing lanes. Summary of the overall study and its limitations: A strong correlation was found between observed TCR beta diversity and the percentage of naive T cells measured by flow cytometry. Conclusive comparison of naive and antigen-experienced compartments was prevented by the profiling of bulk unsorted PBMCs. The CMV infection status of donors was not known, potentially confounding age-related changes in expanded clonotypes. As age increased, observed TCR beta diversity per million T cells dropped in a roughly linear way, and a significant reduction was already evident by age 40. Compared with the aged group, the long-lived group had more naive CD4+ T cells, fewer expanded clones and increased TCR diversity, suggesting age selection. Estimates of total diversity from one million sequenced T cells were regarded as lower bounds and underestimates.

Relative to germline, V is missing 8 bases and J is missing 10 bases, with 10 bases of the junction outside any gene match. The germline V gene (reference sequence) yields LNHNV for CDR1 and YYDKDF for CDR2. The CDR3 covers 14 residues, taking in both the cysteine and the phenylalanine. This entry keeps only the CDR3 DNA: 42 bases, framed from base 1. Donors were a few dozen systemically healthy Caucasian individuals from Russia aged roughly 6 to 95 years. Each donor gave ten milliliters of peripheral blood, drawn into EDTA-treated Vacutainer tubes. PBMCs were isolated by Ficoll-Paque density-gradient centrifugation, with at least 6 million obtained per sample. Trizol reagent was used to extract total RNA from PBMCs, with at least 5 micrograms per sample. Naive CD45RAhigh/CD27high T cell percentages were measured by flow cytometry on a PBMC aliquot from every donor. The method behind the library was 5' RACE. The reads were generated on an Illumina HiSeq 2500. The second PCR ran for roughly 7 to 12 cycles and used a J-beta primer mix along with a sample-barcoded 5' primer. Each TCR beta cDNA molecule received a unique molecular identifier from a template-switch 5' adaptor carrying 12 random nucleotides. At least 3 million CDR3-containing paired-end reads were obtained from each sample. First-strand cDNA synthesis was performed from all RNA using the Mint cDNA synthesis kit, with priming by a TRBC-specific oligonucleotide. All cDNA was treated with uracil-DNA glycosylase and then went through a first 18-cycle PCR with the universal primers M1SS and BC2_uni_R. As for how the authors treated the data: For normalization, 1 million high-quality reads were randomly selected from each sample, with every read carrying a distinct molecular identifier. Instead of being binned into consensus sequences, reads that shared molecular identifiers were thrown out. MiTCR, set to a Q25 quality threshold and the strictest error-elimination algorithm, was used for CDR3 identification, clonotype clustering and error correction. A nonparametric unseen species model using Euler transformation provided a lower-bound estimate of total TCR beta diversity. TCRdb handled the public reads itself, with Q25 trimming in fastp and clone calling in MiXCR, and kept productive beta chains. One record per CDR3 amino acid sequence lists the most common genes and DNA. For this entry, the V and J calls and clone size follow TCRdb and not the study's own pipeline. In this sample the table shows approximately 1,000,000 distinct CDR3 sequences, 40% to 45% of which occur a single time. Approximately 20% of the sample rests with the top ten.

The sequenced sample consisted of blood. The sequence was obtained from a woman aged 55 to 70 in good health. The chain uses TRBV15 and TRBJ2-1, with 11 bases aligning to TRBD2. In nucleotides, the sequence is TGTGCCACCCAAGAACTAGCGGGAGACGACGAGCAGTTCTTC. This codes for CATQELAGDDEQFF.